The 8 T cell receptor beta chains below all came from one sample that was sequenced in a study of CD8 T cells in ankylosing spondylitis. Via MiXCR, TCRdb re-called the 5' RACE reads, giving one row per CDR3 protein. The sample consists of about 88,000 distinct CDR3 sequences, more than 25% of them appearing once. Sequencing was performed on blood, either unsorted or a sorted T cell fraction (not recorded which). These TCRs come from a male donor with ankylosing spondylitis or in good health (not recorded which).

In this sample, this clonotype turned up a few times. The genes are TRBV20-1 and TRBJ1-1; D is unresolved. The germline V and J ends were trimmed by 4 bases and 0 bases, with 9 bases remaining between them. This CDR3 is built from 13 residues. From germline, CDR1 is DFQATT and CDR2 SNEGSKA (reference sequence). The CDR3 DNA reads as TGCAGTGCTATAGACAACCTGAACACTGAAGCTTTCTTT. It encodes CSAIDNLNTEAFF.

This clonotype was detected only a few times. The chain couples TRBV5-1 to TRBJ2-5; no clear D. V was cut by 0 bases and J by 3 bases, with 9 bases left in between. Per germline, CDR1 SGHRS and CDR2 YFSETQ. The CDR3 totals 14 residues. The CDR3 region is CASSLGSGEETQYF. Here the CDR3 DNA reads TGCGCCAGCAGCTTGGGATCCGGAGAAGAGACCCAGTACTTC.

Of note for this clonotype: The junction and the germline gene differ at one end; a read error may be behind it. The chain's CDR3 is CANSPDAGSNEKLFF. CDR3 in DNA: TGTGCCAACAGTCCCGACGCCGGCTCTAATGAAAAACTGTTTTTT. J is TRBJ1-4 and V is TRBV12-3 or TRBV12-4, with unresolved D. CDR3 length: 15 amino acids.

The chain links TRBV20-1 to TRBJ1-3; 7 nucleotides match TRBD1. The CDR3 spans 13 residues. Germline loops: CDR1 DFQATT, CDR2 SNEGSKA (reference sequence). V was pared by 5 bases and J by 4 bases, with 5 bases of the junction left unmatched. CDR3 amino acids: CSAGGQEGNTIYF. DNA for the CDR3: TGCAGTGCTGGCGGACAGGAGGGAAACACCATATATTTT.

This chain connects TRBV11-2 to TRBJ2-1; D could derive from TRBD1 or TRBD2 (5 bases each). CDR1 is SGHAT, CDR2 FQNNGV, per germline. The CDR3 is 15 residues long. V lost 5 bases to trimming and J lost 7 bases, with 18 bases between them. CDR3 nucleotide sequence: TGTGCCAGCAGCATATGGGGCCCCTCGGGGAATGAGCAGTTCTTC. Translating gives CASSIWGPSGNEQFF.

This clonotype has only a few counts. The chain carries TRBV20-1 and TRBJ1-5; the match to TRBD1 covers 9 bases. J was trimmed by 6 bases and V by 3 bases; bases with no gene match: 12. Germline V gene lookup returns CDR1 DFQATT and CDR2 SNEGSKA (reference sequence). The CDR3 has 16 residues. CDR3: CSASMSGQGYVQPQHF. Written as DNA, the CDR3 is TGCAGTGCTAGTATGTCCGGACAGGGGTATGTTCAGCCCCAGCATTTT.

This clonotype was counted between two and nine times. The chain uses TRBV27 and TRBJ2-7; D not resolved. The V gene's germline CDR1 is MNHEY and CDR2 SMNVEV (reference sequence). This CDR3 spans 15 amino acids. With 4 bases removed from V and 4 bases from J, the gap between germline ends came to 17 bases. The CDR3 sequence is CASSSLLSFKYEQYF. The CDR3, as DNA: TGTGCCAGCAGTTCGCTCCTGAGCTTCAAGTACGAGCAGTACTTC.

CDR3 sequence reads: CASRETGFTYEQYF. CDR3 nucleotide sequence: TGTGCCAGCAGGGAGACAGGGTTTACCTACGAGCAGTACTTC. This chain uses TRBV6-1 with TRBJ2-7; 7 bases map to TRBD1. The V gene end was trimmed by 6 bases and the J gene end by 2 bases; junction bases not matched to a gene: 7. This CDR3 region has 14 residues. Per germline, CDR1 MNHNS and CDR2 SASEGT.